This T cell receptor beta chain is from a study of T cells after yellow fever vaccination. Across the whole study: When fractions had low cell numbers, they were prepared with SMART-Seq v4 Ultra Low Input. Study-wide results and limits: The presence of abundant clonotypes contaminating from the bulk population was possible in FACS-sorted repertoires. Reappearing after the booster were most of the clones from primary vaccination (around 95% CD4, approximately 89% CD8).

Notes on this clonotype: Its antigen is not known.

5'RACE template switching added a universal primer site and UMIs to TCR cDNA. Each CDR3 protein gets one entry after TCRdb re-called the 5' RACE reads with MiXCR. The repertoire has under 500,000 distinct CDR3 sequences, 15% to 20% of them found once; the top ten carry roughly a sixth. This CDR3 is 16 amino acids long. With V trimmed by 5 bases and J by 2 bases, 9 bases remained unmatched. Germline CDR1 SGHTA, CDR2 FQGNSA. The sample consisted of PBMCs, taken before the yellow fever booster vaccination. V is TRBV7-2 and J is TRBJ2-3; 8 bases agree with TRBD2. The source is a young man who received the YFV17D yellow fever vaccine. The CDR3 DNA reads as TGTGCCAGCAGCCGCGGAGCGGGGGCCTTCACAGATACGCAGTATTTT. As protein: CASSRGAGAFTDTQYF.